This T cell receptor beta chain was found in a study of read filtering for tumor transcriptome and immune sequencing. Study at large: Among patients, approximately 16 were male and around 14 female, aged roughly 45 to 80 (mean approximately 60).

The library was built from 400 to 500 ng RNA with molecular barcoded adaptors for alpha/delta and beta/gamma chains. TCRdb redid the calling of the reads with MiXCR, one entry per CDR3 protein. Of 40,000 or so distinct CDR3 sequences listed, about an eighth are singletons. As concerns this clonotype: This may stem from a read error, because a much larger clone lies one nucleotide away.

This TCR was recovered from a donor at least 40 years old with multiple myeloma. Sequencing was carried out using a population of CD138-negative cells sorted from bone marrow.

CDR3 sequence reads: CASSDSLKGSGANVLAF. CDR3 DNA sequence: TGTGCCAGCAGTGACTCCCTTAAAGGCTCTGGGGCCAACGTCCTGGCTTTC. The chain carries TRBV25-1 and TRBJ2-6, with D perhaps matching TRBD1 (5 bases). This CDR3 comprises 17 residues. Germline CDR1 and CDR2: MGHDK and SYGVNS.